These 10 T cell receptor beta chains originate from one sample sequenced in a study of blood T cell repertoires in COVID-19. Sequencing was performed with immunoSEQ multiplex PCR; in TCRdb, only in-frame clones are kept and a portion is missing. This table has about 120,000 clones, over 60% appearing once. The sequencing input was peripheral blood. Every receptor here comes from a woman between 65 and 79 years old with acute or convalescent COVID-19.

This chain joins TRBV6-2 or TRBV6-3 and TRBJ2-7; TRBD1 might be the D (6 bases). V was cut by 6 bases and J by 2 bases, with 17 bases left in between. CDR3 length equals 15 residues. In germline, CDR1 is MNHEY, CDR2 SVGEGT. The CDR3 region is CASSHWDTPTYEQYF. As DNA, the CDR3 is TGTGCCAGCAGCCACTGGGACACACCAACCTACGAGCAGTACTTC.

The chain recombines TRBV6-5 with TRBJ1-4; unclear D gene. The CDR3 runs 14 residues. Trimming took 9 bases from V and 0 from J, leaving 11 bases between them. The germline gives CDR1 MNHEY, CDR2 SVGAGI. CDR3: CASRKTATNEKLFF. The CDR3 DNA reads TGTGCCAGTAGAAAGACTGCAACTAATGAAAAACTGTTTTTT.

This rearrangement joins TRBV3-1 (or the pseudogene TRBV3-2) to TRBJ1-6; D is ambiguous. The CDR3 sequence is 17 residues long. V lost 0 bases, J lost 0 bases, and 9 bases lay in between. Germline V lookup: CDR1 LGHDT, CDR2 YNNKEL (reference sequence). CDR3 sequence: CASSQDLPSSYNSPLHF. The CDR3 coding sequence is TGTGCCAGCAGCCAAGATCTTCCGAGCTCCTATAATTCACCCCTCCACTTT.

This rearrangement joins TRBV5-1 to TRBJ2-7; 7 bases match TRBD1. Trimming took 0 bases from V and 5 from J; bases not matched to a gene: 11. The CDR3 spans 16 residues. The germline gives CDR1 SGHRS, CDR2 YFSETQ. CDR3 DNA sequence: TGCGCCAGCAGCTTGGTCCTGAGACAGGGTTCCGACGAGCAGTACTTC. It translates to CASSLVLRQGSDEQYF.

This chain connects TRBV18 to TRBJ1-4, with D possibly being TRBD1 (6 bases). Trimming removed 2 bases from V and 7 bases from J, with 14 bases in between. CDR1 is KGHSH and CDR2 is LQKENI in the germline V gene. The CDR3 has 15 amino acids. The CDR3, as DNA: TGTGCCAGCTCACCAAACGCGGACAGCCGTGAAAAACTGTTTTTT. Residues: CASSPNADSREKLFF. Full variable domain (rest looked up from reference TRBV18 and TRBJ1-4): NAGVMQNPRHLVRRRGQEARLRCSPMKGHSHVYWYRQLPEEGLKFMVYLQKENIIDESGMPKERFSAEFPKEGPSILRIQQVVRGDSAAYFCASSPNADSREKLFFGSGTQLSVL.

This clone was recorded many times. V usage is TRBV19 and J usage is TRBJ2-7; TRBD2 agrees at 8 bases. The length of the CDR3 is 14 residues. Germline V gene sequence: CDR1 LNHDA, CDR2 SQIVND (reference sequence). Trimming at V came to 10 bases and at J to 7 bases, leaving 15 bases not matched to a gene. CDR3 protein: CATMRAGGVGEQYF. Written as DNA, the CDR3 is TGTGCCACCATGAGGGCGGGAGGCGTGGGGGAGCAGTACTTC. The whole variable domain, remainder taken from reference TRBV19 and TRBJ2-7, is DGGITQSPKYLFRKEGQNVTLSCEQNLNHDAMYWYRQDPGQGLRLIYYSQIVNDFQKGDIAEGYSVSREKKESFPLTVTSAQKNPTAFYLCATMRAGGVGEQYFGPGTRLTVT.

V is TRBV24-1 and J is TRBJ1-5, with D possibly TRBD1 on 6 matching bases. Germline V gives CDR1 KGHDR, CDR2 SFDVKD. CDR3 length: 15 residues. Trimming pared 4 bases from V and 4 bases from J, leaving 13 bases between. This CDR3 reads CATSDPDRENQPQHF. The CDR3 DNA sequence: TGTGCCACCAGTGACCCGGACAGAGAGAATCAGCCCCAGCATTTT.

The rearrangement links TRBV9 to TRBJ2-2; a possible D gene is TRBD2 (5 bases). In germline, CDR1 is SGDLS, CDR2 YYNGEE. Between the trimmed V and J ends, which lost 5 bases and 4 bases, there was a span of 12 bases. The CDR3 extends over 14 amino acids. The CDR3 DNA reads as TGTGCCAGCAGAACTAGTATGGCCACCGGGGAGCTGTTTTTT. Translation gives CASRTSMATGELFF.

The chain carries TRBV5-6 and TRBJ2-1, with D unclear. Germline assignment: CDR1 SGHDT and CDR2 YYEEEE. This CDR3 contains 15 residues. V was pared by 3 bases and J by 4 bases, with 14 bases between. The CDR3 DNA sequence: TGTGCCAGCAGCTGGTGGGCCGTGGAATACAATGAGCAGTTCTTC. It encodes CASSWWAVEYNEQFF.

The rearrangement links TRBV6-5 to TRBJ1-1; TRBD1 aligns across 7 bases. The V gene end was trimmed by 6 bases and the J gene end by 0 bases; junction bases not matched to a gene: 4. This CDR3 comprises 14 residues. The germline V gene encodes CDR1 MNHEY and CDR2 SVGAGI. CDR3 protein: CASRLGQLNTEAFF. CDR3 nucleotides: TGTGCCAGCAGATTGGGACAGCTGAACACTGAAGCTTTCTTT.